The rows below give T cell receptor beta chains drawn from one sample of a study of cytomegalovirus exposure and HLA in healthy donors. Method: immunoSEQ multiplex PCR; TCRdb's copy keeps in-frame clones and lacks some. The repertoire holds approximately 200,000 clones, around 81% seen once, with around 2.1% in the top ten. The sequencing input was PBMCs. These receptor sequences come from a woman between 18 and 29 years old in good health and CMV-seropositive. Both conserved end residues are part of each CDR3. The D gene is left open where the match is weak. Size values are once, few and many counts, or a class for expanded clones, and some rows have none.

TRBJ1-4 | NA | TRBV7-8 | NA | CASSPGGGNEKLFF | TGTGCCAGCAGTCCCGGGGGGGGAAATGAAAAACTGTTTTTT
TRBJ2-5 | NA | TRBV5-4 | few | CASSLDGAGETQYF | TGTGCCAGCAGCTTGGACGGGGCGGGGGAGACCCAGTACTTC
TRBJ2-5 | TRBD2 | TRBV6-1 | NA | CASSEGGGGAETQYF | TGTGCCAGCAGTGAAGGGGGCGGGGGGGCAGAGACCCAGTACTTC
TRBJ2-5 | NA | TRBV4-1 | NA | CASSRPGTRLEEQYF | TGCGCCAGCAGCCGTCCCGGGACAAGACTTGAAGAGCAGTACTTC
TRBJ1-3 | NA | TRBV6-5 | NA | CAVWRPGDTIYF | TGTGCCGTTTGGCGGCCCGGGGACACCATATATTTT
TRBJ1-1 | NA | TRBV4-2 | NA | CASSQDWYGMNTEAFF | TGTGCCAGCAGCCAAGATTGGTACGGGATGAACACTGAAGCTTTCTTT
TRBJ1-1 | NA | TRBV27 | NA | CASSLLREANTEAFF | TGTGCCAGCAGTTTATTGAGGGAGGCGAACACTGAAGCTTTCTTT
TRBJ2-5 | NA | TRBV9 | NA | CASSVGEEYQETQYF | TGTGCCAGCAGCGTAGGTGAGGAGTACCAAGAGACCCAGTACTTC
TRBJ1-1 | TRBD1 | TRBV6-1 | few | CASSEVAGGGKTEAFF | TGTGCCAGCAGTGAAGTGGCAGGGGGTGGGAAGACTGAAGCTTTCTTT
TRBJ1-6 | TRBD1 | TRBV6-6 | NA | CASSLRQGSSPLHF | TGTGCCAGCAGCCTAAGACAGGGCTCTTCACCCCTCCACTTT
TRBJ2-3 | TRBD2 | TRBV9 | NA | CASSVSGVADTQYF | TGTGCCAGCAGCGTAAGCGGGGTCGCAGATACGCAGTATTTT
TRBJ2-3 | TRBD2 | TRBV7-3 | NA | CASRYTGLTSGTQYF | TGTGCCAGCAGGTACACGGGACTAACGTCCGGTACGCAGTATTTT
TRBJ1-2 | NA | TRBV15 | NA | CATSTGSNYGYTF | TGTGCCACCAGCACAGGGTCCAACTATGGCTACACCTTC
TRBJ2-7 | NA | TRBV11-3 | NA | CASSLYGGDPSEQYF | TGTGCCAGCAGCTTATACGGCGGGGACCCATCCGAGCAGTACTTC
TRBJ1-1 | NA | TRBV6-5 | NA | CASRHPGFEAFF | TGTGCCAGCAGACATCCGGGTTTTGAAGCTTTCTTT
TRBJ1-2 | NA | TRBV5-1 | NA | CASSSDGVAYGYTF | TGCGCCAGCAGCTCCGACGGGGTAGCCTATGGCTACACCTTC
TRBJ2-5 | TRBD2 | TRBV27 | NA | CASSTSGGAYETQYF | TGTGCCAGCAGTACGAGCGGGGGGGCCTACGAGACCCAGTACTTC
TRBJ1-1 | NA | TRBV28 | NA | CASRTQGKNTEAFF | TGTGCCAGCAGAACTCAGGGTAAGAACACTGAAGCTTTCTTT
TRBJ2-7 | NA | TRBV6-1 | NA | CASSEGPVSSYEQYF | TGTGCCAGCAGTGAGGGGCCAGTCAGCTCCTACGAGCAGTACTTC
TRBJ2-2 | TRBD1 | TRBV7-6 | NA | CASYPGQGFRGNTGELFF | TGTGCCAGCTACCCGGGACAGGGTTTTCGGGGAAACACCGGGGAGCTGTTTTTT
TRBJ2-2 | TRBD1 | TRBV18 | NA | CASSPLWDSRGTGELFF | TGTGCCAGCTCACCACTTTGGGACAGCCGGGGCACCGGGGAGCTGTTTTTT
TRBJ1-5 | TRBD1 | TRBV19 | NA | CASTWGRGYSNQPQHF | TGTGCCAGTACCTGGGGCAGGGGGTATAGCAATCAGCCCCAGCATTTT
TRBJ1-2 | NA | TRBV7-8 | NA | CASSSSWRLIGYTF | TGTGCCAGCAGCTCCTCATGGCGGCTCATCGGCTACACCTTC
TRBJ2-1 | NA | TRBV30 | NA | CAWSRCGQFF | TGTGCCTGGTCTAGGTGTGGGCAGTTCTTC
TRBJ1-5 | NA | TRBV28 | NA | CASSEQGQPQHF | TGTGCCAGCAGCGAGCAGGGACAGCCCCAGCATTTT
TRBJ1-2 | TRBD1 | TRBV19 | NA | CASRLTGTGKHYGYTF | TGTGCCAGTAGGCTTACTGGGACAGGGAAGCACTATGGCTACACCTTC
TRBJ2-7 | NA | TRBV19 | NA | CASSIERGRPNEQYF | TGTGCCAGTAGTATAGAGCGGGGGCGGCCCAACGAGCAGTACTTC
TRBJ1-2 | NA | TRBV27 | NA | CASSLFGGGGHRDYGYTF | TGTGCCAGCAGTTTATTTGGGGGAGGGGGACATAGAGACTATGGCTACACCTTC
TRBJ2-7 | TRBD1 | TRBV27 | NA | CASSPRDRAWEQYF | TGTGCCAGCAGTCCTCGGGACAGGGCGTGGGAGCAGTACTTC
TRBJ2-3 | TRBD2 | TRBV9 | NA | CASSDGTSGTSTDTQYF | TGTGCCAGCAGCGACGGGACTAGCGGAACTAGCACAGATACGCAGTATTTT
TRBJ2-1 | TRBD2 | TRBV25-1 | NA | CASSPLTSGGPGEQFF | TGTGCCAGCAGTCCTCTTACTAGCGGGGGGCCAGGAGAGCAGTTCTTC
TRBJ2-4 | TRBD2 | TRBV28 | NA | CASSPQPGGGIQYF | TGTGCCAGCAGTCCCCAACCGGGCGGGGGCATTCAGTACTTC
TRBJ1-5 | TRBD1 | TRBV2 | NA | CASSGQGGVGQPQHF | TGTGCCAGCTCGGGACAGGGTGGGGTTGGGCAGCCCCAGCATTTT
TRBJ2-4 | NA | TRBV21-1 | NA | CASSKVRRRDSPYAKNIQYF | TGTGCCAGCAGCAAAGTACGTCGCAGGGACTCCCCCTACGCCAAAAACATTCAGTACTTC
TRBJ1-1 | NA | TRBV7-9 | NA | CASSLSIGEAFF | TGTGCCAGCAGCTTATCAATCGGTGAAGCTTTCTTT
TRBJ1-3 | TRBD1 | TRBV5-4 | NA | CASSSRTGLTPDTIYF | TGTGCCAGCAGCTCCAGGACAGGGTTAACACCAGACACCATATATTTT
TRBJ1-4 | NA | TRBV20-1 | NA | CSASYREKLFF | TGCAGTGCTAGCTACAGGGAAAAACTGTTTTTT
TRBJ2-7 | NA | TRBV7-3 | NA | CASSYGPAYEQYF | TGTGCCAGCAGTTATGGGCCCGCCTACGAGCAGTACTTC
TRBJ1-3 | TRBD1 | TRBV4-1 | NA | CASSPQGQGERNTIYF | TGCGCCAGCAGCCCCCAAGGACAGGGGGAACGAAACACCATATATTTT
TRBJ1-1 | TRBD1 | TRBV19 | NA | CASSPGQGSRGTEAFF | TGTGCCAGTAGTCCTGGACAGGGGTCCCGGGGGACTGAAGCTTTCTTT
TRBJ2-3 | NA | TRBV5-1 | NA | CASMSGTVITDTQYF | TGCGCCAGCATGTCCGGGACTGTCATCACAGATACGCAGTATTTT
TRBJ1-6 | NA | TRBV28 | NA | CASCPQGSSYNSPLHF | TGTGCCAGCTGCCCACAGGGATCATCCTATAATTCACCCCTCCACTTT
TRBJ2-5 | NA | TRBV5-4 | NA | CASSLAGRVETQYF | TGTGCCAGCAGCTTGGCCGGCAGGGTGGAGACCCAGTACTTC
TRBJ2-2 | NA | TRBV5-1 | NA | CASSPDSNTGELFF | TGCGCCAGCAGCCCGGACAGTAACACCGGGGAGCTGTTTTTT
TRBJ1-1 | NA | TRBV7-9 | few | CASSRERDWSEAFF | TGTGCCAGCAGCCGGGAAAGGGACTGGTCTGAAGCTTTCTTT
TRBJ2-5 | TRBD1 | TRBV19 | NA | CASAGQGIETQYF | TGTGCCAGTGCGGGACAGGGAATTGAGACCCAGTACTTC
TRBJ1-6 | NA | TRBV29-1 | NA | CSVGHPGEALHF | TGCAGCGTTGGGCACCCCGGGGAGGCCCTCCACTTT
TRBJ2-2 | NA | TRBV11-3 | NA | CASSTRTNTGELFF | TGTGCCAGCAGCACTCGAACGAACACCGGGGAGCTGTTTTTT
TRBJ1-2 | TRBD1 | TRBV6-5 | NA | CASSTVDRVGNGYTF | TGTGCCAGCAGCACCGTCGACAGGGTAGGGAATGGCTACACCTTC
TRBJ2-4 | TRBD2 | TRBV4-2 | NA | CASSPFLAGTGGDIQYF | TGTGCCAGCAGCCCCTTCCTAGCGGGCACGGGGGGGGACATTCAGTACTTC
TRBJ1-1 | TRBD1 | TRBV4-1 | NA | CASSPTGGGTEAFF | TGCGCCAGCAGCCCAACAGGGGGAGGCACTGAAGCTTTCTTT
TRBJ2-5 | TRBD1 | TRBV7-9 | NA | CASSPDRLQYF | TGTGCCAGCAGCCCGGACAGGCTTCAGTACTTC
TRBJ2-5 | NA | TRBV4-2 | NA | CASSQEGSLGTQYF | TGTGCCAGCAGCCAAGAGGGGAGCCTCGGGACCCAGTACTTC
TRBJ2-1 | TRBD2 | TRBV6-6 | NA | CASSYSGSGGAEEQFF | TGTGCCAGCAGTTACTCGGGGAGCGGGGGGGCCGAGGAGCAGTTCTTC
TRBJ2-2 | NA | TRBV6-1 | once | CATPRVWSNTGELFF | TGTGCCACCCCGAGGGTTTGGAGTAACACCGGGGAGCTGTTTTTT
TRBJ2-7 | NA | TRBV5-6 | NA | CASSWTASEQYF | TGTGCCAGCAGCTGGACAGCCAGTGAGCAGTACTTC
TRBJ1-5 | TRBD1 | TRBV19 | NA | CASTDERTGGSPQHF | TGTGCCAGTACCGACGAAAGGACAGGGGGGTCGCCCCAGCATTTT
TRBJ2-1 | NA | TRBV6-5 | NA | CASTHPLGYEQFF | TGTGCCAGCACACACCCACTAGGCTATGAGCAGTTCTTC
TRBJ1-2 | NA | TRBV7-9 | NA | CASSSGSDIAPGGYTF | TGTGCCAGCAGCTCGGGATCCGACATCGCCCCGGGGGGCTACACCTTC
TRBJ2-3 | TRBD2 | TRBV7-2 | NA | CASSLRPSGTTDTQYF | TGTGCCAGCAGCTTACGTCCTAGCGGAACCACAGATACGCAGTATTTT